The sequence of this T cell receptor (beta chain) was determined in a study of blood T cells in healthy people across ages. Study results and limitations: A greater number of naive CD4+ cells and higher diversity distinguished long-lived donors from aged donors. Observed TCR beta diversity per million T cells went down as age went up. This fall followed a roughly linear course with age.

As to this clonotype: Its antigen is not known.

Trimming took 7 bases from V and 2 from J, leaving 15 bases between them. Germline CDR1 reads SQVTM; CDR2 reads ANQGSEA. The CDR3 loop spans 13 amino acids. At least 6 million PBMCs were isolated per sample. A second about 6 to 11 cycle PCR used barcoded and J-beta primers. One entry per CDR3 protein, called by TCRdb with MiXCR from the 5' RACE reads. The data contain roughly 800,000 distinct CDR3 sequences, roughly 50% of them singletons. The origin of this receptor is a man aged 25 to 45 in good health. This rearrangement joins TRBV29-1 to TRBJ2-7, with D possibly called TRBD1 or TRBD2 (6 bases each). The specimen sequenced was blood. The CDR3 nucleotides read TGCAGCGCCGGAGGGCAGGGGACCTACGAGCAGTACTTC. Protein sequence: CSAGGQGTYEQYF.